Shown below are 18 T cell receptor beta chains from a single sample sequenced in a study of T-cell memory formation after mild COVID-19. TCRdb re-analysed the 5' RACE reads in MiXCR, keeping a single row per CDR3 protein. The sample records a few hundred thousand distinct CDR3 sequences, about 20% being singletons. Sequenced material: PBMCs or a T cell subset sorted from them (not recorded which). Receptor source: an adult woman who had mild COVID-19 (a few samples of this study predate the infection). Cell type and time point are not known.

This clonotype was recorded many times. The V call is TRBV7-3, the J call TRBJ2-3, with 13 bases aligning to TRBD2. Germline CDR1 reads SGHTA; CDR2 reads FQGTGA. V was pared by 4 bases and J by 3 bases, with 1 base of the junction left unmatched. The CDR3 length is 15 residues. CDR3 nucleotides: TGTGCCAGCAGCTGGACTAGCGGGAGTACAGATACGCAGTATTTT. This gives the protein CASSWTSGSTDTQYF. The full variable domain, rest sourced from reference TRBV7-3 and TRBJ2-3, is GAGVSQTPSNKVTEKGKYVELRCDPISGHTALYWYRQSLGQGPEFLIYFQGTGAADDSGLPNDRFFAVRPEGSVSTLKIQRTERGDSAVYLCASSWTSGSTDTQYFGPGTRLTVL.

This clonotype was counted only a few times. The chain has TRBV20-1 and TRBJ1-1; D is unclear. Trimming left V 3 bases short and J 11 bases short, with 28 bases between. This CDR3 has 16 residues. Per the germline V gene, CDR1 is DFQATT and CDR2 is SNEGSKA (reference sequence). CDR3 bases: TGCAGTGCTAGCGATGAGTGGAGGGCATCGACAACTGCGGCTTTCTTT. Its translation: CSASDEWRASTTAAFF.

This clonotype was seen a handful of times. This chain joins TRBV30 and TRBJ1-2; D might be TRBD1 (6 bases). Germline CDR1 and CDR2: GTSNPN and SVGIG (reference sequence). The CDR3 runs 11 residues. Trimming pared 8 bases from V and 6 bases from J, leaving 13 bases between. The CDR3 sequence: CARGEDNGYTF. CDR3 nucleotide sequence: TGTGCCAGGGGGGAAGATAATGGCTACACCTTC.

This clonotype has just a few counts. CDR3 loop: CASSVLRSNEQFF. As DNA, the CDR3 is TGTGCCAGCAGCGTATTACGGAGCAATGAGCAGTTCTTC. The chain is built from TRBV9 and TRBJ2-1; D gene ambiguous. V was cut by 1 base and J by 6 bases, with 8 bases left in between. The CDR3 spans 13 residues. The germline V gene encodes CDR1 SGDLS and CDR2 YYNGEE.

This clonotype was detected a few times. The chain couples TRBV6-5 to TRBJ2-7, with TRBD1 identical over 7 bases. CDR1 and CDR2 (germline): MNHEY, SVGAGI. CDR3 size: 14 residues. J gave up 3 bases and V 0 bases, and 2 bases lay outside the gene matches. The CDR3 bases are TGTGCCAGCAGTTACTCGACAGGGTTCTACGAGCAGTACTTC. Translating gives CASSYSTGFYEQYF.

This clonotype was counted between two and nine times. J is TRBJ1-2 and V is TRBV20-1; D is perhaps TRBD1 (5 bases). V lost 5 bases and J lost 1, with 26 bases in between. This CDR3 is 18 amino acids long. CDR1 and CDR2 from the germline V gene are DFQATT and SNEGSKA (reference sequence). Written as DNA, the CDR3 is TGCAGTGCTCGCACGGCGGGGCAGGGCATACCCCTTAACTATGGCTACACCTTC. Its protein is CSARTAGQGIPLNYGYTF.

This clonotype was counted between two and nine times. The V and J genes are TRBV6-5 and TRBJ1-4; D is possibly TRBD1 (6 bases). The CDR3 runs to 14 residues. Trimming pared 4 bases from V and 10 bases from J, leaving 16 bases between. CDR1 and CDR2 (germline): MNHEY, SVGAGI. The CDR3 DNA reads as TGTGCCAGCAGTTCTCCAGGGGAGGGCGGAAAACTGTTTTTT. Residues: CASSSPGEGGKLFF.

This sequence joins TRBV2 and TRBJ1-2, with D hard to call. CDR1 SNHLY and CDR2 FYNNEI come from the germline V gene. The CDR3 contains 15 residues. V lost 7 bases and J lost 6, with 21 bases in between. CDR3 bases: TGTGCCAGCACCCGACGAACAGAGGATTTGGATGGCTACACCTTC. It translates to CASTRRTEDLDGYTF.

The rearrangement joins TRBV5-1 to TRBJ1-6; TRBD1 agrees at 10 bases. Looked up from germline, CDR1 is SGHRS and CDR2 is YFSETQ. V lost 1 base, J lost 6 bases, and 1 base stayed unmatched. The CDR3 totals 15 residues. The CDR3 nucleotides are TGCGCCAGCAGCTTGTGGACAGGGGGTAATTCACCCCTCCACTTT. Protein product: CASSLWTGGNSPLHF.

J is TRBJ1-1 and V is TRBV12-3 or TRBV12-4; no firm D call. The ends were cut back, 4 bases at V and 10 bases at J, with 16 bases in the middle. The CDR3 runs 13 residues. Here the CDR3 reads CASSSTTGQAAFF. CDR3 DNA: TGTGCCAGCAGTTCTACCACCGGGCAGGCAGCTTTCTTT.

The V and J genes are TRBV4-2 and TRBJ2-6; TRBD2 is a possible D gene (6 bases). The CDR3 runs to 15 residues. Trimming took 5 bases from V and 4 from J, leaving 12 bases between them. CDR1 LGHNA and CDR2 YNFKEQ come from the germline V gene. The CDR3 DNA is TGTGCCAGCAGCGGTCGCGGGGCCGGGGCCAACGTCCTGACTTTC. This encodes CASSGRGAGANVLTF.

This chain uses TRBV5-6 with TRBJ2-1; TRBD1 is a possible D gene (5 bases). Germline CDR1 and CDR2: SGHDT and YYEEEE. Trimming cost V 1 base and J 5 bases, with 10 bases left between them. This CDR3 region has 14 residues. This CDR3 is CASSLTWGHNEQFF. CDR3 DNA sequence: TGTGCCAGCAGCTTGACTTGGGGCCACAATGAGCAGTTCTTC.

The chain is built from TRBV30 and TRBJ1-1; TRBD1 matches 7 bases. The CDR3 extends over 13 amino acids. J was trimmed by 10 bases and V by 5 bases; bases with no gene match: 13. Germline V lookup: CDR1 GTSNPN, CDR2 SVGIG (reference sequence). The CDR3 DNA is TGTGCCTGGGATTCCCCGGGACAGAGGGGAGCTTTCTTT. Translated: CAWDSPGQRGAFF.

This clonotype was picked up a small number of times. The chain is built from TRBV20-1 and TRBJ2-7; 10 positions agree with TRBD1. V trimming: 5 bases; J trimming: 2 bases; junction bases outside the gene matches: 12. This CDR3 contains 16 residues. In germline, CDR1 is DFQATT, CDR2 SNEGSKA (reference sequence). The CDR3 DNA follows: TGCAGTGCTGTCCGGGACAGGGGACGGAGCACCTACGAGCAGTACTTC. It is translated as CSAVRDRGRSTYEQYF.

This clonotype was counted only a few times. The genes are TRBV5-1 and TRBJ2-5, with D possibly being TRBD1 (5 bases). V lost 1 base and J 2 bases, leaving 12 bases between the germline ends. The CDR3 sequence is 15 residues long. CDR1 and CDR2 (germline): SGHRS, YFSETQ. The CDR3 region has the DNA TGCGCCAGCAGCTTGTCTGGGGCGAGACAAGAGACCCAGTACTTC. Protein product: CASSLSGARQETQYF.

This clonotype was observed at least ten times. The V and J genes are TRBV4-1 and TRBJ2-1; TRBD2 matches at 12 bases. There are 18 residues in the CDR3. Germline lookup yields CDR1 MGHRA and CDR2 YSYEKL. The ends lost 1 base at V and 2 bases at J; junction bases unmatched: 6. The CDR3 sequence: CASSQGLAGASTYNEQFF. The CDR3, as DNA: TGCGCCAGCAGCCAAGGACTAGCGGGGGCCTCGACCTACAATGAGCAGTTCTTC.

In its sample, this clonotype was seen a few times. The CDR3 loop is CASSQTGPGSYEQYF. In DNA form, the CDR3 reads TGTGCCAGCAGCCAGACAGGCCCTGGGTCTTACGAGCAGTACTTC. The chain is built from TRBV7-2 and TRBJ2-7, with D possibly TRBD1 on 6 matching bases. The CDR3 consists of 15 residues. Trimming took off 5 bases at V and 4 bases at J, with 18 bases between the two ends. Germline lookup yields CDR1 SGHTA and CDR2 FQGNSA.

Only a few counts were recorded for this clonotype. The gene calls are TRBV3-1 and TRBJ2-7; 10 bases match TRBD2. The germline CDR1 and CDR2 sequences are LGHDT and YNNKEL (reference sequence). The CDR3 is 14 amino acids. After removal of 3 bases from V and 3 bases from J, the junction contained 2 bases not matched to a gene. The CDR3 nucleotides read TGTGCCAGCAGCCACCCTAGCGGGGGCTACGAGCAGTACTTC. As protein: CASSHPSGGYEQYF.